This TCR beta chain was retrieved from a study of identical twins. TCRdb passed the 5' RACE reads through MiXCR, listing each CDR3 protein once. The profile shows some 460,000 distinct CDR3 sequences, approximately 14% of them singletons. This clonotype was observed a few times. The V segment lost 6 bases and the J segment 4 bases; nucleotides outside the gene matches: 7. The CDR3 length is 14 residues. Germline CDR1 MNHNS, CDR2 SASEGT. These records were also assigned to another study, of yellow fever vaccine responses in identical twins.

This sequence joins TRBV6-1 and TRBJ1-1; 8 nucleotides line up with TRBD1. The sequence came from a woman between 18 and 29 years old in good health. The sample consisted of CD4+ T cells sorted from blood. CDR3 bases: TGTGCCAGCAGCCGACAGGGGTTCGTCACTGAAGCTTTCTTT. Translation gives CASSRQGFVTEAFF.